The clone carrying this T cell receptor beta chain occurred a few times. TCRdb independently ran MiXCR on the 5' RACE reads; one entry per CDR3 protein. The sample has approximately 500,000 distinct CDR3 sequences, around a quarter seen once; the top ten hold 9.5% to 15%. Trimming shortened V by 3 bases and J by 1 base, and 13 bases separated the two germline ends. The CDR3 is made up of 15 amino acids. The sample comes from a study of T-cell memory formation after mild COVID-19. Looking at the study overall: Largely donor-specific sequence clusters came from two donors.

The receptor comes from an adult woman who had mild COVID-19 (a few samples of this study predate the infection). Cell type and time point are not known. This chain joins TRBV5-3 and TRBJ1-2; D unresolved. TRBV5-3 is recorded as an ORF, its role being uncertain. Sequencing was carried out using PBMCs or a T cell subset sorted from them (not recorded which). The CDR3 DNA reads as TGTGCCAGAAGCTCGAAGCTGGACTTTAACTATGGCTACACCTTC. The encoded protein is CARSSKLDFNYGYTF.